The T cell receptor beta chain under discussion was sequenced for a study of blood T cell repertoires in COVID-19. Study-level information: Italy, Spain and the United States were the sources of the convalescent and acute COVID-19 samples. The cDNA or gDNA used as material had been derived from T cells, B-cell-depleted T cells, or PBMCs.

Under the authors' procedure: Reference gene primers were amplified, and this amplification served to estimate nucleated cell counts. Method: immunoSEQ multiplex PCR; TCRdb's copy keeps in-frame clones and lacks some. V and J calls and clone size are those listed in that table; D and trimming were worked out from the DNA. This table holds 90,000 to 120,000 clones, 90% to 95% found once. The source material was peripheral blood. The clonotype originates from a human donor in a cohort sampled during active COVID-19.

In DNA form, the CDR3 reads TGTGCCACCCACGTGGGGGCCACTGAAGCTTTCTTT. Its translation is CATHVGATEAFF. The chain carries TRBV28 and TRBJ1-1; TRBD1 might be the D (6 bases). Germline CDR1 is MDHEN and CDR2 is SYDVKM. The CDR3 sequence is 12 residues long. Trimming cost V 10 bases and J 4 bases, with 13 bases left between them.